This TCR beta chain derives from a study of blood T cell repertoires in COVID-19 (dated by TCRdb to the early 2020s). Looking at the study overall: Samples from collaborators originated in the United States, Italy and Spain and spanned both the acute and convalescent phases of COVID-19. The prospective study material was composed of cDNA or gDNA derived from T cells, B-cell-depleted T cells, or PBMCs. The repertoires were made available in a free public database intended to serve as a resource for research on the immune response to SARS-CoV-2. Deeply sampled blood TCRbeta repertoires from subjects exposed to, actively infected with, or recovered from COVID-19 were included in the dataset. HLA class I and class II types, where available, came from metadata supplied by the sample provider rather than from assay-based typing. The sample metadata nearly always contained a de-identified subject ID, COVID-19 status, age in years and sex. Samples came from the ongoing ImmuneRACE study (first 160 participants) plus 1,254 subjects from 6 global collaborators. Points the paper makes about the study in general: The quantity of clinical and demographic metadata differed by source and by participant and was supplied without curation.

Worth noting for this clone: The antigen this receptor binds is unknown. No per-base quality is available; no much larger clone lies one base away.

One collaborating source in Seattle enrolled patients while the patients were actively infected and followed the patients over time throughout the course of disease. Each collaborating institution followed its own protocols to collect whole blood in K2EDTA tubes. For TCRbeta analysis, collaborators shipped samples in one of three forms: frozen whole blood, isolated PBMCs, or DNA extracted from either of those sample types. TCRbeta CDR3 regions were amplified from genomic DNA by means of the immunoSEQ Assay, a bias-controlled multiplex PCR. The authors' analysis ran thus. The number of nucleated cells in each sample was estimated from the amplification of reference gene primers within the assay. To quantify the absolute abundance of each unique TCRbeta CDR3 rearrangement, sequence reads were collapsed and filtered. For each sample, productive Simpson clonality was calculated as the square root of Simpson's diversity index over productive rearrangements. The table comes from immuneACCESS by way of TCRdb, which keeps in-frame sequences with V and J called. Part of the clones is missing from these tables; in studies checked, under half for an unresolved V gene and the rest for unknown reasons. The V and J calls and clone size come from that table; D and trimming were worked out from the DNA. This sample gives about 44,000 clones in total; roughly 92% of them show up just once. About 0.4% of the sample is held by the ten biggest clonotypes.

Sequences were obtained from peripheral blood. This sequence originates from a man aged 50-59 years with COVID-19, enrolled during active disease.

This receptor has the CDR3 CSVEDLTGVGTDTQYF. DNA sequence: TGCAGCGTTGAAGATCTTACGGGAGTGGGCACAGATACGCAGTATTTT. The chain couples TRBV29-1 to TRBJ2-3; D gene: possibly TRBD2, on 6 matching bases. V and J are truncated by 0 bases and 1 base respectively, leaving an intervening sequence of 14 bases. Based on the germline V gene, the CDR1 and CDR2 sequences are SQVTM and ANQGSEA. From cysteine to phenylalanine, the CDR3 is 16 amino acids long. Of the read, only the CDR3 DNA is kept; its 48 bases are in frame from base 1.